One T cell receptor (beta chain) is described in this entry. This clonotype has ten or more counts. This receptor's antigen is unknown. Base qualities were left out, and no much larger clone turns up one base away. The source of the sample is a study of T-cell reconstitution after alpha-beta-depleted transplantation in children listed by TCRdb under 2016. In the study overall: Using TCR repertoire profiling, the study quantitatively followed how T-cell immune reconstitution unfolded in children after TCRalphabeta/CD19-depleted allogeneic hematopoietic cell transplantation.

The CDR3 starts with the cysteine, ends with the phenylalanine, and has 15 residues. Here the CDR3 DNA is all that survives: 45 bases in frame from base 1. From a lookup of the germline V gene (reference sequence), CDR1 and CDR2 are SGHKS and YYEKEE. Relative to germline, V is missing 5 bases and J is missing 0 bases, with 6 bases of the junction outside any gene match. Overall study outcomes, separate from this receptor: In some patients, high TCRbeta diversity at day 60 was attributed to recipient T cells and intrathymic progenitors that had survived conditioning. Hyperexpanded clone frequencies declined over subsequent months; after one year, T-cell counts and TCRbeta diversity were mostly attributed to newly produced T cells. The apparently early alphabetaT-cell count recovery about two months after transplant was reportedly dependent on only several hundred rapidly expanded clones derived from non-depleted graft cells.

Libraries were prepared through PCR. Sequencer: Illumina HiSeq 2500. TCR libraries were prepared with molecular barcoding, using unique molecular identifiers to normalize TCRbeta repertoire quantification. TCRdb took the public reads, trimmed them with fastp at Q25, ran MiXCR for clone calling and kept in-frame beta chains. Rows merge per CDR3 protein into single entries with the most common DNA and genes. This sample lists 200,000 to 250,000 distinct CDR3 sequences; roughly a tenth were detected once. The ten largest make up approximately 28% of the sample. This specimen's treatment or condition label, per the study, means: allogeneic hematopoietic cell transplantation with graft depleted of TCRalphabeta T cells and CD19 B cells. The transplant recipients were children given TCRalphabeta/CD19-depleted allogeneic hematopoietic cell grafts.

The specimen comprised PBMCs, sampled before TCRalphabeta/CD19-depleted stem cell transplant. The sequence links TRBV5-5 to TRBJ2-7; the junction holds 9 bases that match TRBD1. The TCR was taken from a child less than two years old with acute myeloid leukemia, due to receive a stem cell transplant. The CDR3 protein is CASSWTGEGSYEQYF. The nucleotide sequence is TGTGCCAGCAGTTGGACAGGGGAAGGCTCCTACGAGCAGTACTTC.